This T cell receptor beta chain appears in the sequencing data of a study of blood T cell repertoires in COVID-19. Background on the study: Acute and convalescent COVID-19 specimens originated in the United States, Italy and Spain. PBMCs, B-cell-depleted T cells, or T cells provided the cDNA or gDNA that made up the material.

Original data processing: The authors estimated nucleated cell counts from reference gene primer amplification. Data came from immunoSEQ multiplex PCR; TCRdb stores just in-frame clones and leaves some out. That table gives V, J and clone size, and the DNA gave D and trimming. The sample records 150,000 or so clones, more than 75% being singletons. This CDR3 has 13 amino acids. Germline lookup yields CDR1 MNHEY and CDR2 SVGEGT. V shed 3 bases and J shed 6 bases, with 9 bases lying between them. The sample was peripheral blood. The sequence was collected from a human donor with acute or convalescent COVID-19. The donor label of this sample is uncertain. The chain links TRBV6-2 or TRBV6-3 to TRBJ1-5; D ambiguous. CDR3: CASSYYGGQPQHF. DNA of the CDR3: TGTGCCAGCAGTTATTACGGAGGTCAGCCCCAGCATTTT.